Ten or more counts support the clone carrying this T cell receptor (beta chain). As yet, its antigen is unknown. Through Arm-PCR of CDR3 regions and iRepertoire HTBI primers, TCR beta libraries were built. TCRdb recomputed calls from the multiplex PCR reads with MiXCR, one row per CDR3 protein. The data show 510,000 or so distinct CDR3 sequences, around 11% seen once. V lost 1 base and J 4 bases, leaving 4 bases between the germline ends. Germline CDR1 LGHDT, CDR2 YNNKEL (reference sequence). The CDR3 consists of 12 residues. Time point specified: newly diagnosed GD, antithyroid drugs for less than 3 months. RNA isolated from PBMCs was used to make the TCR library. These data are taken from a study of regulatory T cells in long-lasting Graves disease. General study points: TRBV28 was favored in persistent disease, as were TRBJ1-2 and TRBJ2-5.

These records were also assigned to another study, of T cells in Graves' hyperthyroidism and ophthalmopathy. As that report states: Classification by a 13 V-J model distinguished ophthalmopathy from stable hyperthyroidism.

Source: peripheral blood mononuclear cells (PBMCs), taken at new diagnosis, from a patient treated with antithyroid drugs. The TCR sequence derives from a woman in her 30s with Graves disease. This sequence joins TRBV3-1 and TRBJ2-5, with D unresolved. CDR3 amino acids: CASSQVPETQYF. CDR3 bases: TGTGCCAGCAGCCAAGTACCAGAGACCCAGTACTTC.